What follows describes a single TCR beta chain. The antigen is not known. An end of the junction differs from the germline gene, which may be a read error. Study observations and caveats: Tumor memory CD4+ T cell TCR gene usage was found to cluster with blood and lymph node memory CD4+ cells and with lymph node naive CD4+ cells. Tumor Tregs overlapped most with tumor, then blood, naive CD4+ cells. Whole repertoires were not studied in the larger cohort, only one V-J beta rearrangement.

After constant-region reverse-primer amplification, full-length variable regions underwent semi-nested PCR with Nested Universal Primer A. TCRdb independently ran MiXCR on the 5' RACE reads; one entry per CDR3 protein. The table includes 10,000 to 15,000 distinct CDR3 sequences, about a quarter detected once. CDR3 size: 13 residues. Germline V CDR1 and CDR2: KGHSH, LQKENI. The specimen sequenced was naive CD4+ T cells sorted from blood. Subset specified: naive CD4+ T cells, CD4+CD45RA+CD25-. The sequence came from a female donor with breast cancer. This chain connects TRBV18 to TRBJ1-3; D is uncertain. The CDR3 sequence is CASSENSGNTMYF. CDR3 in DNA: TGTGCCAGCTCTGAGAACTCTGGAAACACCATGTATTTT.